The T cell receptor (beta chain) described here comes from a study of technical replicates of blood from several donors. This table comes from immunoSEQ multiplex PCR, and its TCRdb copy is limited to in-frame clones, with some not included. In the table there are 85,000 to 100,000 clones, around 90% of which are singletons. Germline-derived CDR1 and CDR2 are MNHEY and SVGAGI. The CDR3 totals 14 residues. Trimming took 6 bases from V and 4 from J, leaving 13 bases between them. This clonotype originated in a human donor in good health. The V call is TRBV6-5, the J call TRBJ1-3, with D tentatively TRBD1 (6 bases). The source material was T cells isolated from PBMCs. In nucleotides, the CDR3 is TGTGCCAGCAGAAGTACAGGGACAGGAAACACCATATATTTT. As protein: CASRSTGTGNTIYF.